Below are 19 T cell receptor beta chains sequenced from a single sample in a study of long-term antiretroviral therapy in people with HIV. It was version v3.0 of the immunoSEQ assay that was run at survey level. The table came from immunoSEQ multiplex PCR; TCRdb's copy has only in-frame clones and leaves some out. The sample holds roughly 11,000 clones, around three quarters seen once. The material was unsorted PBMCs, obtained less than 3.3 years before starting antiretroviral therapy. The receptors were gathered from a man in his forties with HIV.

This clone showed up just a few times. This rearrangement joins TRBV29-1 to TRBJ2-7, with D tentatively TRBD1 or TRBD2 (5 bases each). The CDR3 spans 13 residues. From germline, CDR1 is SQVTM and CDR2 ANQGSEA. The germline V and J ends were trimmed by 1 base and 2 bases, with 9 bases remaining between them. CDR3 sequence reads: CSVEGDPTYEQYF. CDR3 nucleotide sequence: TGCAGCGTTGAAGGGGACCCCACCTACGAGCAGTACTTC.

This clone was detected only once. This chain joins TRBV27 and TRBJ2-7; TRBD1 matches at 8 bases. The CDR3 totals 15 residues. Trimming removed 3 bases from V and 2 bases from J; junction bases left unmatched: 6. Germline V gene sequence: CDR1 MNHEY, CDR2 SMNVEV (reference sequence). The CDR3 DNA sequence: TGTGCCAGCAGTTTGGGGACAGGATCTCCCTACGAGCAGTACTTC. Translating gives CASSLGTGSPYEQYF.

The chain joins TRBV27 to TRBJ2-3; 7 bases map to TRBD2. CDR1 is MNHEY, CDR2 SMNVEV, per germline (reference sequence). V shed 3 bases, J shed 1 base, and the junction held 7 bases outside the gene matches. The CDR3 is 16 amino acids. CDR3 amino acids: CASSLVRELGTDTQYF. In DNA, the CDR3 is TGTGCCAGCAGTTTGGTGCGGGAGTTGGGCACAGATACGCAGTATTTT.

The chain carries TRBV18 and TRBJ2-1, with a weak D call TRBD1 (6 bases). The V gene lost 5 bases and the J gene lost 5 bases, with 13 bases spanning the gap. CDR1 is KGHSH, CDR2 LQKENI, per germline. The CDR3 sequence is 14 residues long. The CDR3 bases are TGTGCCAGCTCAGCCAGACAGGACAACAATGAGCAGTTCTTC. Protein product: CASSARQDNNEQFF.

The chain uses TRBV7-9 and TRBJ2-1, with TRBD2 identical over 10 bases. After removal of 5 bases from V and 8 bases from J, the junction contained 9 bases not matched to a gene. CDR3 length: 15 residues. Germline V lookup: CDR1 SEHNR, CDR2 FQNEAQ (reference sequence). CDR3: CASSGGLASRDEQFF. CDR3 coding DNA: TGTGCCAGCAGCGGGGGACTAGCGTCGAGGGATGAGCAGTTCTTC.

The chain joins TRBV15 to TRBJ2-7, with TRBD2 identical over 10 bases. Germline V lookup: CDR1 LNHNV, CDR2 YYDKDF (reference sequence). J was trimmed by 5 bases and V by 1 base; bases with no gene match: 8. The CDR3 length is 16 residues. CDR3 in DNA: TGTGCCACCAGCAGAGGCAGCGGGAGGGCCGCAGACGAGCAGTACTTC. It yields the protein CATSRGSGRAADEQYF.

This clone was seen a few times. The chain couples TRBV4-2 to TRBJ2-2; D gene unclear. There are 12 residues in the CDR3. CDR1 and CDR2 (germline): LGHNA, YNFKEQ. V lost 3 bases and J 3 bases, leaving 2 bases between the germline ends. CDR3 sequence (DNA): TGTGCCAGCAGCCACGACACCGGGGAGCTGTTTTTT. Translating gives CASSHDTGELFF.

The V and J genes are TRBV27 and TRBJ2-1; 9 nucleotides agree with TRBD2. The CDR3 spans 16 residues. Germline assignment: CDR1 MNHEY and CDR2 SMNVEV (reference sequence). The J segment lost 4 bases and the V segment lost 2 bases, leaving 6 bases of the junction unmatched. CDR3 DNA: TGTGCCAGCAGTTTAGCAGCGGGAGGCCTTTACAATGAGCAGTTCTTC. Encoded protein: CASSLAAGGLYNEQFF.

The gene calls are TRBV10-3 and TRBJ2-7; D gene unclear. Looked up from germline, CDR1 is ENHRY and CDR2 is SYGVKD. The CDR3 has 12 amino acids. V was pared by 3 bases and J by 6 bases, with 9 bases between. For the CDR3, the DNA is TGTGCCATCAGTGACGATCTTTCCGAGCAGTACTTC. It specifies CAISDDLSEQYF.

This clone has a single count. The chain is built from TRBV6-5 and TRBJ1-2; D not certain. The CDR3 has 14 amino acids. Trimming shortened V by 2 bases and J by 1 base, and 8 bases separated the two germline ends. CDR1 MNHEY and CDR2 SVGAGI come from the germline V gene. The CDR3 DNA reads TGTGCCAGCAGTTACAACCCCCGTAACTATGGCTACACCTTC. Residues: CASSYNPRNYGYTF.

The CDR3: CASSLTLGNEQYF. The DNA of the CDR3 is TGTGCCAGCAGCTTAACACTAGGAAACGAGCAGTACTTC. The chain carries TRBV7-3 and TRBJ2-7, with a tentative D call TRBD2 (5 bases). Trimming left V 0 bases short and J 5 bases short, with 8 bases between. CDR3 length: 13 residues. From germline, CDR1 is SGHTA and CDR2 FQGTGA. The full variable domain, completed using reference TRBV7-3 and TRBJ2-7, is GAGVSQTPSNKVTEKGKYVELRCDPISGHTALYWYRQSLGQGPEFLIYFQGTGAADDSGLPNDRFFAVRPEGSVSTLKIQRTERGDSAVYLCASSLTLGNEQYFGPGTRLTVT.

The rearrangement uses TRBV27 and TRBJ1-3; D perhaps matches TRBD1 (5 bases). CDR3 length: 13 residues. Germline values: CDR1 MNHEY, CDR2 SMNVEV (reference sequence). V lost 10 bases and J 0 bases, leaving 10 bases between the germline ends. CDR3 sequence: CAKGRASGNTIYF. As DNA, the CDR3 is TGTGCCAAGGGGAGGGCCTCTGGAAACACCATATATTTT.

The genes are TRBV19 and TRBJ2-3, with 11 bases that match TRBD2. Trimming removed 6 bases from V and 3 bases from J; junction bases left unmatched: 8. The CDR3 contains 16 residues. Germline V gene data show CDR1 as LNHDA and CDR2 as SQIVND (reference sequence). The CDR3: CASSEPGLADTDTQYF. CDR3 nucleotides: TGTGCCAGTAGCGAACCGGGACTAGCGGATACAGATACGCAGTATTTT.

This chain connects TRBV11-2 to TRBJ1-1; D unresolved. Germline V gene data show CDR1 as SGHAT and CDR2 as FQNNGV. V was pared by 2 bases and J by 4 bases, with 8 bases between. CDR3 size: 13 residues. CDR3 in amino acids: CASSLTHATEAFF. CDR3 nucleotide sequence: TGTGCCAGCAGCTTAACGCATGCCACTGAAGCTTTCTTT.

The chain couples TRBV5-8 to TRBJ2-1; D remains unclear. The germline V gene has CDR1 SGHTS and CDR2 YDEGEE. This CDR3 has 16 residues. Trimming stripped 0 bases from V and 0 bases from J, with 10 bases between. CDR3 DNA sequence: TGTGCCAGCAGCTTGGCTTCTTTGAGCTCCTACAATGAGCAGTTCTTC. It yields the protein CASSLASLSSYNEQFF. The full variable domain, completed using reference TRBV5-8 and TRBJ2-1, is EAGVTQSPTHLIKTRGQQATLRCSPISGHTSVYWYQQALGLGLQFLLWYDEGEERNRGNFPPRFSGRQFPNYSSELNVNALELEDSALYLCASSLASLSSYNEQFFGPGTRLTVL.

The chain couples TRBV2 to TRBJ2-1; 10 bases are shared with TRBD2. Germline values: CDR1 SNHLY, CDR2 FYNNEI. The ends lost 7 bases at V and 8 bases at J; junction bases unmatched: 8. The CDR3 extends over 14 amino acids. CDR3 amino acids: CASTQREGPDEQFF. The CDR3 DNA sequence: TGTGCCAGCACTCAGCGGGAGGGCCCAGATGAGCAGTTCTTC.

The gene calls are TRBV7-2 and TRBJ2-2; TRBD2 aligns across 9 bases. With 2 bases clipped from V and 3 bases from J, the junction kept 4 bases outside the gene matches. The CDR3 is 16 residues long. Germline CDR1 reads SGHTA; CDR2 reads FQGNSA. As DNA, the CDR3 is TGTGCCAGCAGCTTAATTGCGGGAGGGTACACCGGGGAGCTGTTTTTT. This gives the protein CASSLIAGGYTGELFF.

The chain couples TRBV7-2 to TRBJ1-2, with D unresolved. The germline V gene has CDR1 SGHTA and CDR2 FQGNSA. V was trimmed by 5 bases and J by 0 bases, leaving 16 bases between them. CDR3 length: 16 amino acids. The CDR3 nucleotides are TGTGCCAGCAGCCCTGCGCGGCGCTTCCCTAACTATGGCTACACCTTC. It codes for CASSPARRFPNYGYTF.

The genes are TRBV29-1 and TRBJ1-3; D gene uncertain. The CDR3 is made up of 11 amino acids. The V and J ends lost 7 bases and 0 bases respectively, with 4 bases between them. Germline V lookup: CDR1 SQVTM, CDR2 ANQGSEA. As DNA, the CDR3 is TGCAGCGCTTACTCTGGAAACACCATATATTTT. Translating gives CSAYSGNTIYF. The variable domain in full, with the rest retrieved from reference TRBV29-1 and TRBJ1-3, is SAVISQKPSRDICQRGTSLTIQCQVDSQVTMMFWYRQQPGQSLTLIATANQGSEATYESGFVIDKFPISRPNLTFSTLTVSNMSPEDSSIYLCSAYSGNTIYFGEGSWLTVV.